Listed below are T cell receptor beta chains from one sample, sequenced in a study of blood T cell repertoires in COVID-19. Data came from immunoSEQ multiplex PCR; TCRdb stores just in-frame clones and leaves some out. The sample has fewer than 75,000 clones; roughly nine tenths are singletons. Sample: peripheral blood. The receptors shown here come from a man aged 55 to 70 with acute or convalescent COVID-19. The CDR3 runs from the conserved cysteine through the conserved F or W. Each record gives: J gene, clone size, D gene, V gene, CDR3 length, CDR3 DNA, CDR3 protein. The D gene is left open where the match is weak. Clone size, where shown, is once, few, many, or a class for clones that have expanded.

>TRBJ2-7|NA|NA|TRBV12-3/TRBV12-4|12
TGTGCCAGCAGTTTGCGGAAGTACGAGCAGTACTTC
CASSLRKYEQYF
>TRBJ1-4|NA|NA|TRBV24-1|14
TGTGCCACCAGTGAGGGACAAGGAGACGAAAAACTGTTTTTT
CATSEGQGDEKLFF
>TRBJ2-2|NA|TRBD2|TRBV5-4|16
TGTGCCAGCAGCTTACGCACGTCGGGGGGAACCGGGGAGCTGTTTTTT
CASSLRTSGGTGELFF
>TRBJ1-5|NA|TRBD1|TRBV13|14
TGTGCCAGCAGCTCGGGACAGAACAATCAGCCCCAGCATTTT
CASSSGQNNQPQHF
>TRBJ2-5|NA|TRBD1|TRBV7-3|21
TGTGCCAGCAGCTTAGAAGGTTCGGACAGGGGGGGACCCCTACTACAAGAGACCCAGTACTTC
CASSLEGSDRGGPLLQETQYF
>TRBJ2-1|NA|TRBD1|TRBV14|14
TGTGCCAGCAGTGACAGGGGCGTTTGGAATGAGCAGTTCTTC
CASSDRGVWNEQFF
>TRBJ1-2|NA|TRBD1|TRBV3-1/TRBV3-2|16
TGTGCCAGCAGCCAATCCCGGGACAGGGGAGCGCTATCGTACACCTTC
CASSQSRDRGALSYTF
>TRBJ1-2|NA|TRBD1|TRBV11-2|13
TGTGCCAGCAGCTTAGGGGACAGGGTTATGTGTACCTTC
CASSLGDRVMCTF
>TRBJ1-3|once|NA|TRBV2|14
TGTGCCAGCAGGACACGGACAGATAGGTACACCATATATTTT
CASRTRTDRYTIYF
>TRBJ2-7|NA|NA|TRBV13|16
TGTGCCAGCAGCTTAGATCGCCCGGGGAACAGCTACGAGCAGTACTTC
CASSLDRPGNSYEQYF
>TRBJ1-5|NA|NA|TRBV7-2|17
TGTGCCAGCAGCTTACTTCCCAGACAGGCTAGCAATCAGCCCCAGCATTTT
CASSLLPRQASNQPQHF
>TRBJ2-6|NA|NA|TRBV11-2|17
TGTGCCAGCAGCCGAGAAACAGGGACCCTTGGGGCCAACGTCCTGACTTTC
CASSRETGTLGANVLTF
>TRBJ2-7|NA|TRBD2|TRBV3-1/TRBV3-2|15
TGTGCCAGCAGCCAAGCCCCACTAGCGAGTTACGAGCAGTACTTC
CASSQAPLASYEQYF
>TRBJ2-5|once|TRBD2|TRBV7-2|16
TGTGCCAGCAGCCTCGGACTAGCGGGGGGGCAAGAGACCCAGTACTTC
CASSLGLAGGQETQYF
>TRBJ1-1|NA|NA|TRBV11-2|12
TGTGTCAGCAGCGCCCTTTCGGGGGACGCTTTCTTT
CVSSALSGDAFF
>TRBJ1-5|NA|NA|TRBV19|14
TGTGCCAGTAGTGCCTACAGGGGCAATCAGCCCCAGCATTTT
CASSAYRGNQPQHF
>TRBJ2-2|once|TRBD2|TRBV13|15
TGTGCCAGCAGCCCTCAAGCGGGGGGCCGAGGGGAGCTGTTTTTT
CASSPQAGGRGELFF
>TRBJ1-1|NA|NA|TRBV19|16
TGTGCCAGTAGCCACAAGCTTAAGACAGCGAACACTGAAGCTTTCTTT
CASSHKLKTANTEAFF
>TRBJ1-5|NA|TRBD1|TRBV30|15
TGTGCCTGGAGTACAGGGGGTTTTAGCAATCAGCCCCAGCATTTT
CAWSTGGFSNQPQHF
>TRBJ2-5|NA|NA|TRBV5-1|14
TGCGCCAGCAGCTTGGGGGCCGCCCAAGAGACCCAGTACTTC
CASSLGAAQETQYF
>TRBJ1-1|NA|NA|TRBV12-5|16
TGTGCTAGTGGTTTGGTACTATTGTCTTCGAACACTGAAGCTTTCTTT
CASGLVLLSSNTEAFF
>TRBJ1-3|NA|NA|TRBV6-6|15
TGTGCCAGCAGTCAGGGGTCCTTCTCTGGAAACACCATATATTTT
CASSQGSFSGNTIYF
>TRBJ1-1|once|NA|TRBV2|15
TGTGCCAGCAGTCCTACCGGGACAATGAACACTGAAGCTTTCTTT
CASSPTGTMNTEAFF
>TRBJ2-1|NA|TRBD2|TRBV9|18
TGTGCCAGCAGCGGAAATTCAGGACGCGGGGGGGCCTCTAATGAGCAGTTCTTC
CASSGNSGRGGASNEQFF
>TRBJ1-5|NA|NA|TRBV2|14
TGTGCCAGCAAAATGGGCAGAACGGGACAGCCCCAGCATTTT
CASKMGRTGQPQHF
>TRBJ1-5|NA|NA|TRBV11-2|15
TGTGCCAGCAGCCCCAGCGCACAGGGCAATCAGCCCCAGCATTTT
CASSPSAQGNQPQHF
>TRBJ1-3|NA|NA|TRBV19|15
TGTGCCAGTCGAAGACAGGCCTACTCTGGAAACACCATATATTTT
CASRRQAYSGNTIYF
>TRBJ2-3|NA|NA|TRBV11-2|17
TGTGCCAGCAGCCCGGGGGTGGGCAGATCCTCTCCGGATACGCAGTATTTT
CASSPGVGRSSPDTQYF
>TRBJ1-2|NA|TRBD1|TRBV5-6|15
TGTGCCAGCAGCAAACTTACAGGGGGCTCCTATGGCTACACCTTC
CASSKLTGGSYGYTF
>TRBJ1-2|NA|NA|TRBV19|14
TGTGCCAGTACCCCCTCCCCGGGTAACTATGGCTACACCTTC
CASTPSPGNYGYTF
>TRBJ1-4|NA|NA|TRBV7-6|15
TGTGCCAGCAGCTACTACAGGGCGAGTAATGAAAAACTGTTTTTT
CASSYYRASNEKLFF
>TRBJ2-5|NA|TRBD2|TRBV2|15
TGTGCCAGCAGTGTATACGGGGGGGACCAAGAGACCCAGTACTTC
CASSVYGGDQETQYF
>TRBJ2-7|NA|TRBD1|TRBV5-1|16
TGCGCCAGCAGCGACCAGGATCCGGGACAGGGGGACGAGCAGTACTTC
CASSDQDPGQGDEQYF
>TRBJ2-7|few|NA|TRBV7-9|14
TGTGCCAGCAGCCCCACCTCGGTCCTCGTCGAGCAGTACTTC
CASSPTSVLVEQYF
>TRBJ2-1|NA|NA|TRBV19|16
TGTGCCAGTAGCGAGACTCTGCTTCGCTCCTACAATGAGCAGTTCTTC
CASSETLLRSYNEQFF
>TRBJ2-7|once|TRBD1|TRBV24-1|16
TGTGCCACCAGTGATTTGTCGGGACAGGGGAACTACGAGCAGTACTTC
CATSDLSGQGNYEQYF
>TRBJ1-5|NA|NA|TRBV6-5|12
TGTGCCAGCTGGCGGGGTAGTCAGCCCCAGCATTTT
CASWRGSQPQHF
>TRBJ1-4|NA|TRBD1|TRBV5-6|15
TGTGCCAGCAGCCTCTTGACAGGGGATAATGAAAAACTGTTTTTT
CASSLLTGDNEKLFF
>TRBJ1-2|NA|NA|TRBV5-4|13
TGTGCCAGCAGCCCAGACAGAGACTATGGCTACACCTTC
CASSPDRDYGYTF
>TRBJ1-1|NA|NA|TRBV30|14
TGTGCCTGGAGTGTAGGGTGGACGGGGGGTGAAGCTTTCTTT
CAWSVGWTGGEAFF
>TRBJ1-2|NA|NA|TRBV30|15
TGTGCCTGGAGTGTTCGTGGAAGGGGCAGCTATGGCTACACCTTC
CAWSVRGRGSYGYTF
>TRBJ2-5|NA|NA|TRBV6-2/TRBV6-3|15
TGTGCCAGCAGTTATTACGGACAGATAGAAGAGACCCAGTACTTC
CASSYYGQIEETQYF
>TRBJ1-4|NA|NA|TRBV2|14
TGTGCCAGCAGCGTAAGACAGGCTCATGAAAAACTGTTTTTT
CASSVRQAHEKLFF
>TRBJ1-3|NA|NA|TRBV7-8|16
TGTGCCAGCAGCTTTGGCCTCGCAGGGGCCAGAAACACCATATATTTT
CASSFGLAGARNTIYF
>TRBJ1-4|once|TRBD1|TRBV7-9|16
TGTGCCAGCAGCTCACTTAGGGGGCTGGGTAATGAAAAACTGTTTTTT
CASSSLRGLGNEKLFF